This TCR beta chain was observed in a study of T cells after somatic rescue of genetic block. Clones were sequenced by immunoSEQ multiplex PCR, and TCRdb holds only the in-frame ones, with some missing. Here the sample spans 70,000 to 95,000 clones, 85% to 90% being singletons. CDR1 and CDR2 from the germline V gene are DFQATT and SNEGSKA (reference sequence). The CDR3 totals 11 residues. Trimming pared 6 bases from V and 1 base from J, leaving 6 bases between. This clone has just a few counts. Sequencing was carried out using peripheral blood mononuclear cells (PBMCs). The chain recombines TRBV20-1 with TRBJ1-1; D uncertain. The sequence was obtained from a woman under 30. CDR3 DNA sequence: TGCAGTGCCCCAGGGAACACTGAAGCTTTCTTT. This sequence encodes CSAPGNTEAFF.